The 6 T cell receptor beta chains listed next were all sequenced from one sample in a study of blood T cell repertoires in COVID-19. Produced via immunoSEQ multiplex PCR; TCRdb's table is partial and in-frame only. In the table there are some 230,000 clones, 65% to 90% of which are singletons. The sequencing sample was made of peripheral blood. Every receptor here comes from a woman aged 45-65 years with acute or convalescent COVID-19.

V gene TRBV3-1 (or the pseudogene TRBV3-2) combines with J gene TRBJ2-5; 10 positions agree with TRBD2. CDR1 and CDR2 from the germline V gene are LGHDT and YNNKEL (reference sequence). This CDR3 is 14 amino acids long. The V gene end was trimmed by 8 bases and the J gene end by 1 base; junction bases not matched to a gene: 4. The CDR3 sequence is CASFLAGAQETQYF. The CDR3 coding sequence is TGTGCCAGCTTCCTAGCGGGGGCCCAAGAGACCCAGTACTTC.

The V and J genes are TRBV5-4 and TRBJ2-7; TRBD1 agrees at 11 bases. Germline V gene sequence: CDR1 SGHNT, CDR2 YYREEE (reference sequence). The CDR3 has 13 amino acids. V trimming: 4 bases; J trimming: 3 bases; junction bases outside the gene matches: 0. CDR3 sequence: CASSGTGGYEQYF. The CDR3 DNA sequence: TGTGCCAGCAGCGGGACAGGGGGCTACGAGCAGTACTTC.

The chain links TRBV3-1 (or the pseudogene TRBV3-2) to TRBJ2-5, with 12 bases aligning to TRBD2. The CDR3 has 16 amino acids. After removal of 3 bases from V and 7 bases from J, the junction contained 9 bases not matched to a gene. The germline gives CDR1 LGHDT, CDR2 YNNKEL (reference sequence). The CDR3 protein is CASSHLTSGGTGTQYF. DNA for the CDR3: TGTGCCAGCAGCCACCTAACTAGCGGGGGGACCGGGACCCAGTACTTC.

The rearrangement links TRBV19 to TRBJ1-1; D not resolved. From germline, CDR1 is LNHDA and CDR2 SQIVND (reference sequence). The length of the CDR3 is 13 residues. Trimming pared 4 bases from V and 0 bases from J, leaving 6 bases between. The CDR3 region has the DNA TGTGCCAGTAGTACGAGGATGAACACTGAAGCTTTCTTT. Translation: CASSTRMNTEAFF.

The CDR3 is CASSSSTGGGSPLHF. In nucleotides, the CDR3 is TGTGCCAGCAGTTCTTCTACAGGGGGCGGGTCACCCCTCCACTTT. The chain links TRBV28 to TRBJ1-6, with 9 bases fitting TRBD1. Germline trimming cut 4 bases from V and 10 bases from J; bases unmatched to any gene: 8. The CDR3 extends over 15 amino acids. Per the germline V gene, CDR1 is MDHEN and CDR2 is SYDVKM.

The genes are TRBV28 and TRBJ1-5, with no clear D. Germline CDR1 MDHEN, CDR2 SYDVKM. The CDR3 runs 14 residues. V gave up 6 bases and J gave up 8 bases, with 17 bases separating them. CDR3 coding DNA: TGTGCCAGCAGCTCGTCAGTAAGCAGCGAGCCCCAGCATTTT. This translates into CASSSSVSSEPQHF.